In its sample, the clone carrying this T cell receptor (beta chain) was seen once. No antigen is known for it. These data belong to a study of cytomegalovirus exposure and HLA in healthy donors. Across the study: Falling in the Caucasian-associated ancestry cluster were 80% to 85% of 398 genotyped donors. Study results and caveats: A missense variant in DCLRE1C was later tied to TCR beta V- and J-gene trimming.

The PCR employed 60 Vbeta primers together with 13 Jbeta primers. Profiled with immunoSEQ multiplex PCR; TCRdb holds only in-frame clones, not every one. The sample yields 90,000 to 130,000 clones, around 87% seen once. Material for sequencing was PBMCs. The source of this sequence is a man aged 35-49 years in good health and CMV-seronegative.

CDR3 in DNA: TGTGCCAGCAGTTACGAGGGTATCTACGAGCAGTACTTC. Translated, it gives CASSYEGIYEQYF. This sequence joins TRBV6-6 and TRBJ2-7; possibly TRBD2 for D (5 bases). Deletions cut 2 bases from V and 3 bases from J, with 8 bases between. This CDR3 region has 13 residues. Germline V gives CDR1 MNHNY, CDR2 SVGAGI (reference sequence).